These 5 T cell receptor beta chains share one sample of origin, sequenced in a study of early T cells in non-severe SARS-CoV-2 infection. TCRdb reanalysed the 5' RACE reads using MiXCR and keeps one entry per CDR3 protein. The sample shows 55,000 to 75,000 distinct CDR3 sequences, approximately 9.1% of them seen only once. The sequencing used whole blood, collected at baseline. Receptors were obtained from an adult who was a healthcare worker with PCR-confirmed SARS-CoV-2 infection or an uninfected control (not recorded which).

This clonotype was counted many times. The rearrangement links TRBV29-1 to TRBJ1-1, with TRBD1 as a possible D gene (5 bases). CDR1 is SQVTM, CDR2 ANQGSEA, per germline. V dropped 7 bases and J dropped 6 bases, with 12 bases sitting between them. This CDR3 spans 11 amino acids. CDR3 nucleotides: TGCAGCGCTTTCCGAGGGGCTGAAGCTTTCTTT. Translation: CSAFRGAEAFF.

This clonotype has a count of ten or more. The rearrangement links TRBV29-1 to TRBJ2-7; D not certain. Germline CDR1 and CDR2: SQVTM and ANQGSEA. The CDR3 runs to 13 residues. V dropped 3 bases and J dropped 2 bases, with 11 bases sitting between them. CDR3 sequence (DNA): TGCAGCGTTGACGTCTCCGGAACCTACGAGCAGTACTTC. This translates into CSVDVSGTYEQYF.

This clonotype has ten or more counts. V usage is TRBV29-1 and J usage is TRBJ2-7; D is unresolved. With 5 bases removed from V and 4 bases from J, the gap between germline ends came to 9 bases. The CDR3 runs 11 residues. Germline V gene lookup returns CDR1 SQVTM and CDR2 ANQGSEA. In DNA, the CDR3 is TGCAGCGTTAGGGCTAGTTACGAGCAGTACTTC. Translated: CSVRASYEQYF.

This clonotype has a count of ten or more. The chain links TRBV11-2 to TRBJ1-2; D gene unclear. Germline loops: CDR1 SGHAT, CDR2 FQNNGV. V was clipped by 3 bases and J by 4 bases, with 15 bases between them. The CDR3 contains 15 residues. In nucleotides, the CDR3 is TGTGCCAGCAGCTTGAGGAGTACAAAGAGCTATGGCTACACCTTC. Its translation: CASSLRSTKSYGYTF.

This clonotype was recorded at least ten times. V gene TRBV21-1 combines with J gene TRBJ1-2. TRBV21-1 is a pseudogene. This CDR3 is 12 amino acids long. The DNA of the CDR3 is TGTGCCAGCAGCAAAAACTTCCGGCGCTACACCTTC. Translating it yields CASSKNFRRYTF.